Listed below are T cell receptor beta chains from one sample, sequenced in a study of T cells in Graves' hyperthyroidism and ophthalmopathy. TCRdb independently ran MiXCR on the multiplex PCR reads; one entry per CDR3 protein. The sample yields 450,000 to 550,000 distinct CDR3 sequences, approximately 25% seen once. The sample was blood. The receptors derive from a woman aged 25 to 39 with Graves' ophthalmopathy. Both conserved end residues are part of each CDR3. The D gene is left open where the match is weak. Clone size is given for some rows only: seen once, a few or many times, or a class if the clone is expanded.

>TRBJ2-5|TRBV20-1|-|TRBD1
TGCAGTGCTAGAGATATTGGGACAGGGGCCGGGGAGACCCAGTACTTC
CSARDIGTGAGETQYF
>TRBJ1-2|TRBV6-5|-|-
TGTGCCAGCAGTTACTCCCAAGCCTATGGCTACACCTTC
CASSYSQAYGYTF
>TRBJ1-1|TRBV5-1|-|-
TGCGCCAGCAGCTTCGGGTCCTCCGGCACTGAAGCTTTCTTT
CASSFGSSGTEAFF
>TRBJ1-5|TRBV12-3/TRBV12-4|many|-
TGTGCCAGCAGAGAGACGGCTTCCAATCAGCCCCAGCATTTT
CASRETASNQPQHF
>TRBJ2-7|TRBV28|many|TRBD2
TGTGCCAGTCGACTAGCGGGGGAATCCTACGAGCAGTACTTC
CASRLAGESYEQYF
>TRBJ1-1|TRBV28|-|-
TGTGCCAGCAGTTTTGTCCCGATAGCCAACACTGAAGCTTTCTTT
CASSFVPIANTEAFF
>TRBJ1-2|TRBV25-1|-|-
TGTGCCAGCAGTGAAGGGCGGGAAACCTATGGCTACACCTTC
CASSEGRETYGYTF
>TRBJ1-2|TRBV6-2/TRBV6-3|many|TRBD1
TGTGCCAGCACCGGACAGGGACCGGACAACTATGGCTACACCTTC
CASTGQGPDNYGYTF
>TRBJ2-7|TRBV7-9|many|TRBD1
TGTGCCAGCAGCCCAGGACAGGGGAATAGTCCCTACGAGCAGTACTTC
CASSPGQGNSPYEQYF
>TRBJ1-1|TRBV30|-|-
TGTGCCTGGACCCCCCTCACAGGACCGAGGGGCACTGAAGCTTTCTTT
CAWTPLTGPRGTEAFF
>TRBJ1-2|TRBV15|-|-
TGTGCCACCAGCAGAGATCTTGTGGGAAGCTATGGCTACACCTTC
CATSRDLVGSYGYTF
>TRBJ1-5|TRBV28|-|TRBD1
TGTGCCAGCAGTTGGGACAGCGCCAGCAATCAGCCCCAGCATTTT
CASSWDSASNQPQHF
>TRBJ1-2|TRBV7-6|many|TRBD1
TGTGCCAGCAGCTTCGGACAGGGAATGAGCGGCTACACCTTC
CASSFGQGMSGYTF
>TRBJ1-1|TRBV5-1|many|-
TGCGCCAGCAGCTTGGCGGCGTTGGGGCGGGGGGCGAACACTGAAGCTTTCTTT
CASSLAALGRGANTEAFF
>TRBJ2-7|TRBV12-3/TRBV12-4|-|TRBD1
TGTGCCAGCACAGCAGGGGGCCCCTACGAGCAGTACTTC
CASTAGGPYEQYF
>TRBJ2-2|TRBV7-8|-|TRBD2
TGTGCCAGCAGTGTGGCGGGGGGCTCGAACTCCGGGGATCTGTTTTTT
CASSVAGGSNSGDLFF
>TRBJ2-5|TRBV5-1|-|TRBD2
TGCGCCAGCAGCCCGGCGGGGTCTAGCGGGGGCGAACCGAAAGAGACCCAGTACTTC
CASSPAGSSGGEPKETQYF
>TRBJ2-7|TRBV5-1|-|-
TGCGCCAGCAGCTCCGGGGGGACACACTCCTACGAGCAGTACTTC
CASSSGGTHSYEQYF
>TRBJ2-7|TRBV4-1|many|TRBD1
TGCGCCAGCAGCCCAGCCTTAGGGACAGGGGACCACGAGCAGTACTTC
CASSPALGTGDHEQYF
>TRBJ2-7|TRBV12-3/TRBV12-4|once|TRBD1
TGTGTCAGCAGAACAGGGGTGGAGTACGAGCAGTACTTC
CVSRTGVEYEQYF
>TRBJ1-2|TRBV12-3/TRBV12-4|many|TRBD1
TGTGCCAGCAGTCCCTTGGACAGGGGTGGCTACACCTTC
CASSPLDRGGYTF
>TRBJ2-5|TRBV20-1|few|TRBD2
TGCAGTGCTAGTTGGGGACTAGCGGGGGGAAAAGAGACCCAGTACTTC
CSASWGLAGGKETQYF
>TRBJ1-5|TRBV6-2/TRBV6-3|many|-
TGTGCCAGCAGTTACTCTAGGGAGGGTAGGCGGGCGGGCAATCAGCCCCAGCATTTT
CASSYSREGRRAGNQPQHF
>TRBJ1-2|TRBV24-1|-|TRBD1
TGTGCCACCAGTGATCGGACAGGGGGTTATGGCTACACCTTC
CATSDRTGGYGYTF
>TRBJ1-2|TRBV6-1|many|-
TGTGCCAGCAGTGTTTTCGTCTATGGCTACACCTTC
CASSVFVYGYTF
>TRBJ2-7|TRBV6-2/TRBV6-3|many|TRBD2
TGTGCCAGCAGTCCTGGACTAGCGGGGTTTGAGCAGTACTTC
CASSPGLAGFEQYF
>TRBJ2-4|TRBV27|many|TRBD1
TGTGCCAGCAGGCCTGACCGGGACAGGGGTGACATTCAGTACTTC
CASRPDRDRGDIQYF